Below, 16 T cell receptor beta chains from the same sample are listed, as sequenced in a study of cytomegalovirus exposure and HLA in healthy donors (TCRdb year 2017). Libraries were built with the immunoSEQ multiplex PCR assay. For the multiplex PCR, a mixture combining 60 forward primers for TCR Vbeta segments and 13 reverse primers for TCR Jbeta segments was used. In TCRdb, the immuneACCESS table is reduced to in-frame sequences with V and J assigned. These tables do not hold every clone; where another copy was compared, an unresolved V gene accounts for under half, and the others remain unexplained. This sample holds about 160,000 clones; around 78% were observed only once. The leading ten clones occupy around 3.1% of the sample. The sequenced material came from PBMCs. The receptors here all came from a woman aged 35 to 49 in good health and CMV-seronegative.

The genes are TRBV27 and TRBJ1-5, with D unclear. This CDR3 spans 13 amino acids. The germline CDR1 and CDR2 sequences are MNHEY and SMNVEV (reference sequence). Trimming removed 3 bases at V and 15 bases at J, with 18 bases between. For the CDR3, the DNA is TGTGCCAGCAGTTTCTCCTTGGGAGGGTCCCTGCATTTT. This sequence encodes CASSFSLGGSLHF.

CDR3 sequence: CASTLLGGGLRSGANVLTF. The DNA of the CDR3 is TGTGCCAGTACGCTCCTTGGCGGGGGCCTTAGGTCTGGGGCCAACGTCCTGACTTTC. The rearrangement links TRBV19 to TRBJ2-6; perhaps TRBD2 as D (7 bases). V was shortened by 7 bases and J by 1 base, with 23 bases between the two germline ends. Germline V lookup: CDR1 LNHDA, CDR2 SQIVND (reference sequence). The CDR3 is 19 residues long. The entire variable domain, with the rest obtained from reference TRBV19 and TRBJ2-6, is as follows: DGGITQSPKYLFRKEGQNVTLSCEQNLNHDAMYWYRQDPGQGLRLIYYSQIVNDFQKGDIAEGYSVSREKKESFPLTVTSAQKNPTAFYLCASTLLGGGLRSGANVLTFGAGSRLTVL.

The rearrangement links TRBV18 to TRBJ1-2; D is ambiguous. V lost 3 bases and J 5 bases, leaving 19 bases between the germline ends. Germline V lookup: CDR1 KGHSH, CDR2 LQKENI. The CDR3 runs 16 residues. In DNA form, the CDR3 reads TGTGCCAGCTCACCCTTTTTCCAGAAAGGAGCTTATGGCTACACCTTC. Amino acids: CASSPFFQKGAYGYTF.

Only one count was recorded for this clone. This chain links TRBV29-1 with TRBJ1-1, with no clear D. The CDR3 length is 15 residues. V shed 4 bases and J shed 3 bases, with 18 bases lying between them. Germline V gives CDR1 SQVTM, CDR2 ANQGSEA. In DNA, the CDR3 is TGCAGCGTTGTGTCCAGTCTGAGGGTTTACACTGAAGCTTTCTTT. This codes for CSVVSSLRVYTEAFF.

This clone turned up a few times. This chain connects TRBV5-4 to TRBJ1-1; D is ambiguous. CDR3 length: 15 amino acids. Germline loops: CDR1 SGHNT, CDR2 YYREEE (reference sequence). The V end lost 5 bases, the J end lost 2 bases, and 16 bases lay between the germline ends. DNA of the CDR3: TGTGCCAGCAGTTTTAGCGTTCTGGTTAACACTGAAGCTTTCTTT. This encodes CASSFSVLVNTEAFF.

CDR3 protein: CASSFDIGQGAKNIQYF. The CDR3 coding sequence is TGTGCCAGCAGCTTCGACATCGGACAGGGGGCCAAAAACATTCAGTACTTC. The chain recombines TRBV7-2 with TRBJ2-4; 9 nucleotides line up with TRBD1. Trimming took 3 bases from V and 1 from J; bases not matched to a gene: 7. In germline, CDR1 is SGHTA, CDR2 FQGNSA. The CDR3 consists of 17 residues.

The chain recombines TRBV13 with TRBJ1-2; 9 bases map to TRBD1. CDR3 size: 20 residues. With V trimmed by 5 bases and J by 4 bases, 23 bases remained unmatched. Germline loops: CDR1 PRHDT, CDR2 FYEKMQ (reference sequence). CDR3 in amino acids: CASSNNRDRVFRSPLYGYTF. CDR3 sequence (DNA): TGTGCCAGCAGCAATAACCGGGACAGGGTTTTTAGGAGCCCCCTCTATGGCTACACCTTC.

J is TRBJ2-3 and V is TRBV5-4; TRBD2 agrees at 13 bases. Trimming cost V 4 bases and J 4 bases; bases outside gene matches: 9. CDR1 SGHNT and CDR2 YYREEE come from the germline V gene (reference sequence). CDR3 length: 17 amino acids. CDR3 in amino acids: CASSTTSGGASPDTQYF. The CDR3 DNA reads TGTGCCAGCAGCACAACTAGCGGGGGGGCCTCCCCAGATACGCAGTATTTT.

CDR3 sequence: CATSGRGRTEAFF. For the CDR3, the DNA is TGTGCCACCAGCGGCAGGGGGCGAACTGAAGCTTTCTTT. This chain joins TRBV15 and TRBJ1-1, with 8 nucleotides matching TRBD1. Per the germline V gene, CDR1 is LNHNV and CDR2 is YYDKDF (reference sequence). After removal of 5 bases from V and 5 bases from J, the junction contained 4 bases not matched to a gene. This CDR3 contains 13 residues. Full variable domain (missing parts from reference TRBV15 and TRBJ1-1): DAMVIQNPRYQVTQFGKPVTLSCSQTLNHNVMYWYQQKSSQAPKLLFHYYDKDFNNEADTPDNFQSRRPNTSFCFLDIRSPGLGDTAMYLCATSGRGRTEAFFGQGTRLTVV.

The chain employs TRBV4-1 and TRBJ1-1; 9 bases agree with TRBD1. Germline CDR1 is MGHRA and CDR2 is YSYEKL. This CDR3 contains 15 residues. The junction had 8 bases not matched to a gene; V was cut back by 4 bases and J by 5 bases. CDR3 nucleotides: TGCGCCAGCAGCCGTCCCCGGGACAGGGATACTGAAGCTTTCTTT. It specifies CASSRPRDRDTEAFF.

V and J are TRBV5-1 and TRBJ2-5, with 11 positions matching TRBD2. This CDR3 has 15 residues. J gave up 3 bases and V 4 bases, and 5 bases lay outside the gene matches. Germline V gives CDR1 SGHRS, CDR2 YFSETQ. CDR3 in amino acids: CASSRSGGAEETQYF. The DNA for the CDR3 is TGCGCCAGCAGCCGTAGCGGGGGGGCCGAAGAGACCCAGTACTTC. The variable domain in full, with the rest retrieved from reference TRBV5-1 and TRBJ2-5, is KAGVTQTPRYLIKTRGQQVTLSCSPISGHRSVSWYQQTPGQGLQFLFEYFSETQRNKGNFPGRFSGRQFSNSRSEMNVSTLELGDSALYLCASSRSGGAEETQYFGPGTRLLVL.

The J gene is TRBJ2-3, the V gene TRBV5-1, with D unresolved. V lost 0 bases, J lost 1 base, and 9 bases lay in between. Germline loops: CDR1 SGHRS, CDR2 YFSETQ. The CDR3 covers 15 residues. The CDR3 DNA reads as TGCGCCAGCAGCTTGGCCGCAGGCGGCACAGATACGCAGTATTTT. Translation: CASSLAAGGTDTQYF.

The V call is TRBV27, the J call TRBJ1-2, with TRBD1 matching 9 bases. The CDR3 is made up of 15 amino acids. Germline V gives CDR1 MNHEY, CDR2 SMNVEV (reference sequence). The V gene end was trimmed by 2 bases and the J gene end by 2 bases; junction bases not matched to a gene: 3. The CDR3 nucleotides are TGTGCCAGCAGTTTAGGACAGGGGAGGAACTATGGCTACACCTTC. Amino acids: CASSLGQGRNYGYTF.

This chain links TRBV19 with TRBJ2-2; 9 bases map to TRBD2. The V gene's germline CDR1 is LNHDA and CDR2 SQIVND (reference sequence). With V trimmed by 7 bases and J by 7 bases, 7 bases remained unmatched. This CDR3 is 14 amino acids long. The DNA of the CDR3 is TGTGCCAGTAACAGCGGGGGGCTTGGCGGGGAGCTGTTTTTT. It translates to CASNSGGLGGELFF. Looking up the rest from reference TRBV19 and TRBJ2-2 gives the full variable domain: DGGITQSPKYLFRKEGQNVTLSCEQNLNHDAMYWYRQDPGQGLRLIYYSQIVNDFQKGDIAEGYSVSREKKESFPLTVTSAQKNPTAFYLCASNSGGLGGELFFGEGSRLTVL.

The rearrangement uses TRBV6-6 and TRBJ1-3; 7 nucleotides line up with TRBD1. Germline CDR1 MNHNY, CDR2 SVGAGI (reference sequence). The length of the CDR3 is 13 residues. V trimming: 6 bases; J trimming: 9 bases; junction bases outside the gene matches: 8. The CDR3 here is CASSLDRVGTIYF. DNA of the CDR3: TGTGCCAGCAGCCTTGACAGGGTCGGCACCATATATTTT.

In DNA, the CDR3 is TGTGCCAGCACTAGCCTCGAGCGGGGAGCTTTCTTT. Protein product: CASTSLERGAFF. The rearrangement uses TRBV28 and TRBJ1-1; D not certain. Germline CDR1 MDHEN, CDR2 SYDVKM. The CDR3 spans 12 residues. The ends were cut back, 7 bases at V and 10 bases at J, with 16 bases in the middle.